Below are 22 T cell receptor beta chains sequenced from a single sample in a study of cytotoxic CD8 clonotypes in ibrutinib-treated CLL. Produced via immunoSEQ multiplex PCR; TCRdb's table is partial and in-frame only. The repertoire holds around 15,000 clones, with 65% to 70% as singletons. Material: PBMCs, obtained before ibrutinib treatment. All receptors derive from a human donor with chronic lymphocytic leukemia.

The rearrangement joins TRBV5-4 to TRBJ2-3; TRBD2 aligns across 8 bases. This CDR3 spans 14 amino acids. With 7 bases clipped from V and 3 bases from J, the junction kept 7 bases outside the gene matches. Germline V gene sequence: CDR1 SGHNT, CDR2 YYREEE (reference sequence). This CDR3 reads CASSPGGATDTQYF. The CDR3 region has the DNA TGTGCCAGCTCCCCGGGAGGGGCTACAGATACGCAGTATTTT.

The chain uses TRBV4-3 and TRBJ2-7, with TRBD2 matching over 13 bases. Germline assignment: CDR1 LGHNA and CDR2 YSLEER. The CDR3 has 15 residues. Trimming cost V 4 bases and J 3 bases; bases outside gene matches: 3. CDR3 loop: CASSLWTSGGYEQYF. The DNA for the CDR3 is TGCGCCAGCAGCCTCTGGACTAGCGGGGGCTACGAGCAGTACTTC.

CDR3 residues: CASSDGSGGTDTQYF. CDR3 nucleotide sequence: TGTGCCAGCAGTGATGGTAGCGGGGGCACAGATACGCAGTATTTT. The V call is TRBV6-4, the J call TRBJ2-3, with 8 bases identical to TRBD2. This CDR3 spans 15 amino acids. Per germline, CDR1 MRHNA and CDR2 SNTAGT. The V segment lost 3 bases and the J segment 1 base; nucleotides outside the gene matches: 3.

This sequence joins TRBV6-1 and TRBJ2-2; D unresolved. Per germline, CDR1 MNHNS and CDR2 SASEGT. The CDR3 runs to 16 residues. V was trimmed by 3 bases and J by 1 base, leaving 12 bases between them. CDR3 in amino acids: CASSDFGRRNTGELFF. CDR3 bases: TGTGCCAGCAGTGATTTCGGGCGTCGGAACACCGGGGAGCTGTTTTTT.

The chain uses TRBV5-5 and TRBJ1-1, with a tentative D call TRBD1 (5 bases). Germline CDR1 reads SGHKS; CDR2 reads YYEKEE (reference sequence). V lost 0 bases and J lost 5, with 11 bases in between. There are 14 residues in the CDR3. In nucleotides, the CDR3 is TGTGCCAGCAGCTTGGGGCAGGGAAGAACTGAAGCTTTCTTT. This codes for CASSLGQGRTEAFF.

The rearrangement links TRBV5-1 to TRBJ1-1, with a tentative D call TRBD1 (5 bases). Germline values: CDR1 SGHRS, CDR2 YFSETQ. V was cut by 4 bases and J by 1 base, with 11 bases left in between. This CDR3 comprises 14 residues. In DNA, the CDR3 is TGCGCCAGCAGCCAGGGACCGACGAACACTGAAGCTTTCTTT. It encodes CASSQGPTNTEAFF.

V gene TRBV12-5 combines with J gene TRBJ1-1; D is undetermined. The germline V gene encodes CDR1 LGHNT and CDR2 FRNRAP. This CDR3 contains 13 residues. With 7 bases removed from V and 1 base from J, the gap between germline ends came to 10 bases. The CDR3 DNA follows: TGTGCTAGTGCTTGGTCGGGGAACACTGAAGCTTTCTTT. Amino acids: CASAWSGNTEAFF.

This clone was seen once. The chain carries TRBV6-6 and TRBJ2-5; the D is unclear. The V and J ends lost 6 bases and 1 base respectively, with 12 bases between them. The CDR3 extends over 14 amino acids. The germline V gene encodes CDR1 MNHNY and CDR2 SVGAGI (reference sequence). The chain's CDR3 is CASRPHGPQETQYF. The CDR3 DNA reads TGTGCCAGCAGACCTCACGGGCCCCAAGAGACCCAGTACTTC.

The gene calls are TRBV9 and TRBJ2-5, with 8 bases fitting TRBD1. This CDR3 has 16 amino acids. Germline V gene sequence: CDR1 SGDLS, CDR2 YYNGEE. The J segment lost 5 bases and the V segment lost 4 bases, leaving 13 bases of the junction unmatched. The CDR3 region is CASSTMTGAVTETQYF. The CDR3 DNA sequence: TGTGCCAGCAGCACCATGACAGGGGCTGTAACCGAGACCCAGTACTTC.

The chain recombines TRBV2 with TRBJ1-5; perhaps TRBD1 as D (6 bases). The CDR3 contains 13 residues. Trimming shortened V by 7 bases and J by 4 bases, and 11 bases separated the two germline ends. Germline V gene lookup returns CDR1 SNHLY and CDR2 FYNNEI. The CDR3 bases are TGTGCCAGCACAGGACAGATGAATCAGCCCCAGCATTTT. This encodes CASTGQMNQPQHF. Full variable domain (outside the CDR3, taken from reference TRBV2 and TRBJ1-5): EPEVTQTPSHQVTQMGQEVILRCVPISNHLYFYWYRQILGQKVEFLVSFYNNEISEKSEIFDDQFSVERPDGSNFTLKIRSTKLEDSAMYFCASTGQMNQPQHFGDGTRLSIL.

The V gene is TRBV7-2, the J gene TRBJ1-4; unclear D gene. The CDR3 covers 15 residues. The ends were cut back, 3 bases at V and 8 bases at J, with 16 bases in the middle. Per germline, CDR1 SGHTA and CDR2 FQGNSA. The CDR3 loop is CASSLDGGRGEKLFF. CDR3 DNA sequence: TGTGCCAGCAGCTTGGATGGAGGCCGGGGAGAAAAACTGTTTTTT.

The rearrangement uses TRBV7-2 and TRBJ2-5; tentatively, D is TRBD2 (6 bases). The V gene's germline CDR1 is SGHTA and CDR2 FQGNSA. The length of the CDR3 is 14 residues. V dropped 5 bases and J dropped 5 bases, with 15 bases sitting between them. This CDR3 reads CASSPGGARETQYF. The CDR3 DNA sequence: TGTGCCAGCAGCCCCGGGGGAGCTAGGGAGACCCAGTACTTC. The full variable domain, in which reference TRBV7-2 and TRBJ2-5 provide the parts outside the CDR3, is GAGVSQSPSNKVTEKGKDVELRCDPISGHTALYWYRQSLGQGLEFLIYFQGNSAPDKSGLPSDRFSAERTGGSVSTLTIQRTQQEDSAVYLCASSPGGARETQYFGPGTRLLVL.

The chain is built from TRBV19 and TRBJ1-2; possible D gene TRBD1, 6 bases. The CDR3 sequence is 15 residues long. The germline gives CDR1 LNHDA, CDR2 SQIVND (reference sequence). The germline V and J ends were trimmed by 3 bases and 0 bases, with 11 bases remaining between them. CDR3 nucleotide sequence: TGTGCCAGTAGTATTGGGGGCGCTACTAACTATGGCTACACCTTC. Translation gives CASSIGGATNYGYTF.

The V gene is TRBV29-1, the J gene TRBJ2-2; 7 bases are shared with TRBD2. The germline V gene encodes CDR1 SQVTM and CDR2 ANQGSEA. V shed 3 bases and J 1 base; nucleotides not matched to a gene: 5. The length of the CDR3 is 15 residues. The CDR3: CSVEDTGGNTGELFF. For the CDR3, the DNA is TGCAGCGTTGAGGACACGGGGGGGAACACCGGGGAGCTGTTTTTT.

The rearrangement joins TRBV6-5 to TRBJ2-7, with no clear D. Trimming took 8 bases from V and 2 from J, leaving 19 bases between them. The CDR3 loop spans 15 amino acids. The V gene's germline CDR1 is MNHEY and CDR2 SVGAGI. The CDR3 sequence: CASRYRAISTYEQYF. In nucleotides, the CDR3 is TGTGCCAGCCGATATCGGGCCATCTCAACCTACGAGCAGTACTTC.

The J gene is TRBJ2-1, the V gene TRBV5-1; D perhaps matches TRBD2 (6 bases). Deletions cut 0 bases from V and 4 bases from J, with 17 bases between. There are 17 residues in the CDR3. CDR1 SGHRS and CDR2 YFSETQ come from the germline V gene. CDR3 in amino acids: CASSLVPWGGEYNEQFF. CDR3 sequence (DNA): TGCGCCAGCAGCTTGGTCCCCTGGGGCGGGGAATACAATGAGCAGTTCTTC. The whole variable domain, filled in from reference TRBV5-1 and TRBJ2-1, reads KAGVTQTPRYLIKTRGQQVTLSCSPISGHRSVSWYQQTPGQGLQFLFEYFSETQRNKGNFPGRFSGRQFSNSRSEMNVSTLELGDSALYLCASSLVPWGGEYNEQFFGPGTRLTVL.

V usage is TRBV14 and J usage is TRBJ2-7; D may be TRBD1 or TRBD2 (5 bases each). Trimming removed 4 bases from V and 0 bases from J, with 19 bases in between. The V gene's germline CDR1 is SGHDN and CDR2 FVKESK. The CDR3 totals 17 residues. The CDR3 is CASSPMRGLTLSYEQYF. Here the CDR3 DNA reads TGTGCCAGCAGCCCCATGAGGGGCCTCACTCTCTCCTACGAGCAGTACTTC.

The sample holds a few counts of this clone. The rearrangement links TRBV19 to TRBJ1-1; TRBD1 matches at 7 bases. This CDR3 contains 14 residues. V trimming: 3 bases; J trimming: 2 bases; junction bases outside the gene matches: 3. The germline V gene encodes CDR1 LNHDA and CDR2 SQIVND (reference sequence). The CDR3 reads CASSMGQSNTEAFF. CDR3 DNA: TGTGCCAGTAGTATGGGACAGTCCAACACTGAAGCTTTCTTT.

The CDR3 DNA is TGTGCCAGCTCACCGGGCCTAGCAGGCGGCGAGCAGTACTTC. Translating it yields CASSPGLAGGEQYF. The V call is TRBV18, the J call TRBJ2-7; perhaps TRBD2 as D (5 bases). V was trimmed by 3 bases and J by 6 bases, leaving 15 bases between them. CDR1 is KGHSH, CDR2 LQKENI, per germline. CDR3 size: 14 residues.

The chain combines TRBV18 with TRBJ1-4; no firm D call. The CDR3 totals 13 residues. V lost 6 bases and J 7 bases, leaving 12 bases between the germline ends. Germline V gene sequence: CDR1 KGHSH, CDR2 LQKENI. CDR3 DNA: TGTGCCAGCTCCAGAGCCCGGGGTGAAAAACTGTTTTTT. The encoded protein is CASSRARGEKLFF.

The chain joins TRBV10-1 to TRBJ2-5; TRBD2 matches 8 bases. V lost 3 bases to trimming and J lost 5 bases; unmatched junction nucleotides: 5. This CDR3 comprises 14 residues. From germline, CDR1 is WNHNN and CDR2 SYGVQD (reference sequence). Written as DNA, the CDR3 is TGCGCCAGCAGTGAACGGGGGGGTAAGGAGACCCAGTACTTC. Encoded protein: CASSERGGKETQYF.

This clone was seen only once. The gene calls are TRBV7-3 and TRBJ2-3; 10 nucleotides line up with TRBD2. From germline, CDR1 is SGHTA and CDR2 FQGTGA. CDR3 length: 16 residues. The V and J ends lost 1 base and 5 bases, in that order; junction bases with no gene match: 6. CDR3 protein: CASSLNSGGLLDTQYF. As DNA, the CDR3 is TGTGCCAGCAGCTTAAATAGCGGGGGGTTGTTAGATACGCAGTATTTT.